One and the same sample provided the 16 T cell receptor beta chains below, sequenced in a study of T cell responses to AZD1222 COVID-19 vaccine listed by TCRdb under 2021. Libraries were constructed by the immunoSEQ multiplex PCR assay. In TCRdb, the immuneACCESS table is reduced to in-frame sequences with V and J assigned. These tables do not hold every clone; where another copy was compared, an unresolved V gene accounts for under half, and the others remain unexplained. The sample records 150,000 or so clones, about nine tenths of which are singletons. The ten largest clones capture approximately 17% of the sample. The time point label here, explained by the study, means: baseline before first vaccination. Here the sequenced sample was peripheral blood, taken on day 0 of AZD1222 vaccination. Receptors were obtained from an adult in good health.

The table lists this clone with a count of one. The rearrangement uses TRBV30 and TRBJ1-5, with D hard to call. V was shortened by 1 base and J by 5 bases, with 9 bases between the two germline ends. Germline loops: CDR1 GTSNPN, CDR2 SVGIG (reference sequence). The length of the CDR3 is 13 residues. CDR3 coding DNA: TGTGCCTGGAGTGGTGGAGTTCATCAGCCCCAGCATTTT. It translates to CAWSGGVHQPQHF.

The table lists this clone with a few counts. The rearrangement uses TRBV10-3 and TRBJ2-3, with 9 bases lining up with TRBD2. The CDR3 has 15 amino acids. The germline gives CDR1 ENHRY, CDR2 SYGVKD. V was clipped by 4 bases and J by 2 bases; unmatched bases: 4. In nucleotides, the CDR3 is TGTGCCATCAGTGCGGCGGGGGGGAACACAGATACGCAGTATTTT. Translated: CAISAAGGNTDTQYF.

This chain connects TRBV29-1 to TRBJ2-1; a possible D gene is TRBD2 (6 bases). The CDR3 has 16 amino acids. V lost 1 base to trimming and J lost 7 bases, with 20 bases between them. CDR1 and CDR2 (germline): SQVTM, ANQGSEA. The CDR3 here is CSVEGGLKRVGNEQFF. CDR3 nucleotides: TGCAGCGTTGAAGGGGGACTCAAGCGGGTCGGGAATGAGCAGTTCTTC.

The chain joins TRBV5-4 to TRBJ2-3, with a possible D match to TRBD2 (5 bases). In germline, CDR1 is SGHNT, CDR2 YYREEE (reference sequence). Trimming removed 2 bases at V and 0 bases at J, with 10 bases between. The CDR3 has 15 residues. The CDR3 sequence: CASSLPGSSTDTQYF. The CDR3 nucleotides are TGTGCCAGCAGCTTACCGGGGAGTAGCACAGATACGCAGTATTTT.

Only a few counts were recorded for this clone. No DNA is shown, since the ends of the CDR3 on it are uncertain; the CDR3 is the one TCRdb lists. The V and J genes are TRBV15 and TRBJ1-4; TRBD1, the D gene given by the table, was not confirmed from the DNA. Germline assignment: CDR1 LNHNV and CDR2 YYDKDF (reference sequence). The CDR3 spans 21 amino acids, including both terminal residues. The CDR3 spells CATSREYLTGRRHYPMKNCFF.

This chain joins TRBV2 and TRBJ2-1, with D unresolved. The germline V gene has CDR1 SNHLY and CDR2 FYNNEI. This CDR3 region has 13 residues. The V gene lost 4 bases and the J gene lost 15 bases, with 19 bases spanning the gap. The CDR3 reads CASSGVPDGPWFF. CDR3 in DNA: TGTGCCAGCAGTGGGGTACCCGATGGGCCTTGGTTCTTC.

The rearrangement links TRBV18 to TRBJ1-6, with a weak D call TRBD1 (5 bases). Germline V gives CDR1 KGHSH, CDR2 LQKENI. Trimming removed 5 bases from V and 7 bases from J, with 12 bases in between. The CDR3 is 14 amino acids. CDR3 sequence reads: CASSKQVRNSPLHF. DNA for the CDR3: TGTGCCAGCTCAAAACAGGTCCGGAATTCACCCCTCCACTTT.

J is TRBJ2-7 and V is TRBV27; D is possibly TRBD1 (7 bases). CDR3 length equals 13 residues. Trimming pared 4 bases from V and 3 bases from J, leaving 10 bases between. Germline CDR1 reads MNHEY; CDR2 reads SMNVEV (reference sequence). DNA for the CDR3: TGTGCCAGCAGTTCAGGGGGGAACTACGAGCAGTACTTC. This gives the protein CASSSGGNYEQYF.

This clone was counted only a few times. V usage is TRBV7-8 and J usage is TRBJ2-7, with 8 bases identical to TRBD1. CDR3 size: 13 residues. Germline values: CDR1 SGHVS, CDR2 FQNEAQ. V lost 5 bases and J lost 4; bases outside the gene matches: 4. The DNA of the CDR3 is TGTGCCAGCAGCATTGGACAGGGTTACGAGCAGTACTTC. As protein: CASSIGQGYEQYF.

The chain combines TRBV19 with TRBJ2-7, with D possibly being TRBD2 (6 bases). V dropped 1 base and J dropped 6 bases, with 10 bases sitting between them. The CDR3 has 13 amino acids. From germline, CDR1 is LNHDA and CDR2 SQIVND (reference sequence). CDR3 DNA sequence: TGTGCCAGTAGTATAGCCGGAGGGCGCGAGCAGTACTTC. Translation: CASSIAGGREQYF.

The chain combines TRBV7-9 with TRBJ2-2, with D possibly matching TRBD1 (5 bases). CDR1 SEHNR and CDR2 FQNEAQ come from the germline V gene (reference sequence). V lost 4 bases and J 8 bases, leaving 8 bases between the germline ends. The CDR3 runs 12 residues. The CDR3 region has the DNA TGTGCCAGCAGCTGGGGCCTTGGGGAGCTGTTTTTT. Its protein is CASSWGLGELFF.

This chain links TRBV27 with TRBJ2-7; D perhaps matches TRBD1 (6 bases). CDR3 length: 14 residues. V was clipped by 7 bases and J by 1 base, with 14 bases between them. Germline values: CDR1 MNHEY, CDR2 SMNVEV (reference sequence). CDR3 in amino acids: CASMGAVPSYEQYF. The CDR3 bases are TGTGCCAGCATGGGGGCCGTACCGTCCTACGAGCAGTACTTC.

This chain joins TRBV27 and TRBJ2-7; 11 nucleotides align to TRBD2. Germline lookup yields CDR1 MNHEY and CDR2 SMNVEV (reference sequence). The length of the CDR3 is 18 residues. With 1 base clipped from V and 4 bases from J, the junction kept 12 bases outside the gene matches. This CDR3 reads CASSLLGARLAGRYEQYF. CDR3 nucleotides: TGTGCCAGCAGTTTATTAGGGGCCCGACTAGCGGGGAGATACGAGCAGTACTTC.

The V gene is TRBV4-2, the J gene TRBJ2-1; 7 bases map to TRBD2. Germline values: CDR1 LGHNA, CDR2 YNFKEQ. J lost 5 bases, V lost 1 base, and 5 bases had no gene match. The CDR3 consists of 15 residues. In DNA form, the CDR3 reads TGTGCCAGCAGCCAAGGGACTAGGGATCACAATGAGCAGTTCTTC. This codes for CASSQGTRDHNEQFF.

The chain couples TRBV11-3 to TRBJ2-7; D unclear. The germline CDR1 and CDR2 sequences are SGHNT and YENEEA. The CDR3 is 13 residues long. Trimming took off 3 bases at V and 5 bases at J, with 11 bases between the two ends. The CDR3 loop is CASSFQGHHEQYF. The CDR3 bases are TGTGCCAGCAGCTTTCAAGGGCACCACGAGCAGTACTTC.

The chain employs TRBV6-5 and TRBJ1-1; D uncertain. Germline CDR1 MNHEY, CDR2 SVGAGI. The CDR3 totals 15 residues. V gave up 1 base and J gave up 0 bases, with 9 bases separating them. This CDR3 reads CASSYLSAVNTEAFF. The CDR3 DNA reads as TGTGCCAGCAGTTACTTGAGTGCCGTGAACACTGAAGCTTTCTTT.